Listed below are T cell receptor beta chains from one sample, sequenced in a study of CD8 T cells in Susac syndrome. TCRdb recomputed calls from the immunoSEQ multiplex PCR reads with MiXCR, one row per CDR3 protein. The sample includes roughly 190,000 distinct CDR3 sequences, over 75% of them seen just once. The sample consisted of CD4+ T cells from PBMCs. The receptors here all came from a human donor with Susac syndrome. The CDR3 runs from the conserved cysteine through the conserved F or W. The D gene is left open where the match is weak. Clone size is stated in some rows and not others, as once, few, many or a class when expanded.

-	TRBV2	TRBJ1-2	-	CASGRYDYGYTF	TGTGCCAGCGGCAGGTACGACTATGGCTACACCTTC
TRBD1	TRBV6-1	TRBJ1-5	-	CASSRLGTGGGNQPQHF	TGTGCCAGCAGCCGACTCGGGACAGGGGGCGGCAATCAGCCCCAGCATTTT
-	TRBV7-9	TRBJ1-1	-	CASSLKVLMKAFF	TGTGCCAGCAGCTTAAAAGTGTTGATGAAAGCTTTCTTT
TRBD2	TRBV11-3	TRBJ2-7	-	CASRPGLVLSYEQYF	TGTGCCAGCAGACCTGGACTAGTTCTCTCGTACGAGCAGTACTTC
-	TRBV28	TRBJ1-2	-	CASSFSAESYGYTF	TGTGCCAGCAGTTTTAGTGCCGAGAGCTATGGCTACACCTTC
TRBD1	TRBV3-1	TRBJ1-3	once	CASSGTGGAGNTIYF	TGTGCCAGCAGCGGAACAGGGGGCGCGGGAAACACCATATATTTT
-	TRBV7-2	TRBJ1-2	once	CASSLVRGWDGYTF	TGTGCCAGCAGCTTAGTCAGGGGATGGGATGGCTACACCTTC
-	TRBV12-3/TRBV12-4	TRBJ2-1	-	CASSVRVQGLKNEQFF	TGTGCCAGCAGTGTGAGGGTCCAGGGCTTAAAAAATGAGCAGTTCTTC
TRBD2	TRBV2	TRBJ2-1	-	CASREGLAGASQFF	TGTGCCAGCAGGGAGGGACTAGCGGGGGCTTCGCAGTTCTTC
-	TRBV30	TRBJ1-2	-	CAWNGYTF	TGTGCCTGGAACGGCTACACCTTC
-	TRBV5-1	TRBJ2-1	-	CASSSGMLADYNEQFF	TGCGCCAGCAGTTCCGGGATGTTAGCGGACTACAATGAGCAGTTCTTC
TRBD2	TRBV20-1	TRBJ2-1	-	CSAREDFAGDYNEQFF	TGCAGTGCTAGAGAAGACTTTGCGGGGGATTACAATGAGCAGTTCTTC
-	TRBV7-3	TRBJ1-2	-	CASSLKGNGYTF	TGTGCCAGCAGCTTAAAAGGGAATGGCTACACCTTC
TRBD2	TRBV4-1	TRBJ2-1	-	CASSQGTSGVTRGNEQFF	TGCGCCAGCAGCCAAGGGACTAGCGGGGTTACCCGTGGCAATGAGCAGTTCTTC
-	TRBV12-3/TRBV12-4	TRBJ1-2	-	CASSLSRVRAGYTF	TGTGCCAGCAGTTTGTCCCGGGTTCGGGCTGGCTACACCTTC
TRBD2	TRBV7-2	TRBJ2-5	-	CASSSGTSEGAPETQYF	TGTGCCAGCAGCTCCGGGACTAGCGAGGGGGCCCCAGAGACCCAGTACTTC
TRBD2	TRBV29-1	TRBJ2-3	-	CSVATSGRKDTQYF	TGCAGCGTTGCGACTAGCGGGAGAAAAGATACGCAGTATTTT
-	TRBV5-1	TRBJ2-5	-	CASRPLLGEIQETQYF	TGCGCCAGCAGACCCCTACTAGGGGAAATCCAAGAGACCCAGTACTTC
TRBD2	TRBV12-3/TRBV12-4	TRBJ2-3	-	CASSYQTSGTDTQYF	TGTGCCAGCAGCTATCAGACTAGCGGCACAGATACGCAGTATTTT
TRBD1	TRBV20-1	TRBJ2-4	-	CSATKSTGADIQYF	TGCAGTGCTACCAAATCGACAGGGGCGGACATTCAGTACTTC
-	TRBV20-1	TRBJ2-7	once	CSARTALYGNTYEQYF	TGCAGTGCTAGAACCGCCCTTTACGGGAACACCTACGAGCAGTACTTC
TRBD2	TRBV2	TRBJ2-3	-	CASSESLAGPPF	TGTGCCAGCAGTGAAAGCTTAGCGGGGCCCCCCTTT
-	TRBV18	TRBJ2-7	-	CASSPLTAGSYEQYF	TGTGCCAGCTCACCACTGACGGCGGGCTCCTACGAGCAGTACTTC
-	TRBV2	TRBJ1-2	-	CASSREYLYGYTF	TGTGCCAGCAGCAGGGAGTATTTGTATGGCTACACCTTC
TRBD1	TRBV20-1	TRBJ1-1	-	CSARGDRGGEAFF	TGCAGTGCTAGGGGGGACAGGGGTGGTGAAGCTTTCTTT
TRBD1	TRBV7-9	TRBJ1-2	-	CASSRGQGNYGYTF	TGTGCCAGCAGCAGAGGACAGGGGAACTATGGCTACACCTTC